The sequence of this TCR beta chain was determined in a study of human T cells and chemical hapten exposure. In the study overall: Upper inner arm skin measuring approximately 2 cm by approximately 2 cm received 2% DPC for sensitization.

Study-wide findings and caveats: Alopecia was present in the donors, so their immune response may differ from healthy people's.

Time point: pre-sensitization, week 0. Treatment here: therapeutic diphenylcyclopropenone sensitization with weekly scalp DPC. This clonotype was detected a few times. Its target is unknown. The CDR3 extends over 15 amino acids. Deletions cut 5 bases from V and 0 bases from J, with 13 bases between. Germline CDR1 reads SSHAT; CDR2 reads FNYEAQ (reference sequence). In TCRdb, the RACE reads were re-called with MiXCR into one record per CDR3 protein. The table lists about 53,000 distinct CDR3 sequences, roughly a tenth of them singletons. This chain connects TRBV7-7 to TRBJ2-5; TRBD1 or TRBD2 may be the D gene (6 bases each). The source material was whole blood, sampled in connection with sensitization to the hapten diphenylcyclopropenone (DPC). The clonotype comes from a man between 35 and 55 years old with alopecia areata. Some clones in this sample may be carry-over from other donors' samples. CDR3 region: CASSVTGADQETQYF. CDR3 in DNA: TGTGCCAGCAGCGTCACGGGGGCTGACCAAGAGACCCAGTACTTC.